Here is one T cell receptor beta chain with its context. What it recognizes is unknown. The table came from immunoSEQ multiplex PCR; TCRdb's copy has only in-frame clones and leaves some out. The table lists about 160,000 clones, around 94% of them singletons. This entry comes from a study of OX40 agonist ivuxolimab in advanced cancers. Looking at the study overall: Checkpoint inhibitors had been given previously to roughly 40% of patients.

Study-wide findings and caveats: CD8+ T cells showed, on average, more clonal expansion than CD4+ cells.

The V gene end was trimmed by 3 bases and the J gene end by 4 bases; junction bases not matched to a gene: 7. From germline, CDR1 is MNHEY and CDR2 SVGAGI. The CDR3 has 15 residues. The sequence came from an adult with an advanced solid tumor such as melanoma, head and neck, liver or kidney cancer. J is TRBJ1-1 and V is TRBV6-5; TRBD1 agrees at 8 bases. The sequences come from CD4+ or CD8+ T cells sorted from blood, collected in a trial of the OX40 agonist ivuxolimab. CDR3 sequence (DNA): TGTGCCAGCAGTTATCTCAGGGGGCGGGCCACTGAAGCTTTCTTT. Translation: CASSYLRGRATEAFF.